Presented here are 17 T cell receptor beta chains from one specimen sequenced in a study of PD-1 blockade in classical Hodgkin lymphoma. Noted time point: newly diagnosed, previously untreated cHL patient sample. After PBMCs were thawed, their CD8+ T cells were isolated by magnetic negative selection. Clones were read by immunoSEQ multiplex PCR, and TCRdb kept only the in-frame ones, dropping some. The table records 2,000 to 2,500 clones, 70% to 80% of them present only once. Sequenced input: CD8+ T cells from blood. The receptors stem from a human donor with classical Hodgkin lymphoma.

Only one count was recorded for this clone. The chain joins TRBV7-9 to TRBJ1-1; 11 nucleotides match TRBD1. CDR1 and CDR2 from the germline V gene are SEHNR and FQNEAQ (reference sequence). The CDR3 length is 16 residues. Trimming at V came to 3 bases and at J to 5 bases, leaving 8 bases not matched to a gene. The CDR3 DNA sequence: TGTGCCAGCAGCTTCCCCCGGACAGGGGGCAGGACTGAAGCTTTCTTT. Translation gives CASSFPRTGGRTEAFF.

The chain carries TRBV7-9 and TRBJ2-4; the match to TRBD1 covers 10 bases. J was trimmed by 0 bases and V by 3 bases; bases with no gene match: 8. The CDR3 length is 18 residues. Per the germline V gene, CDR1 is SEHNR and CDR2 is FQNEAQ (reference sequence). CDR3 coding DNA: TGTGCCAGCAGCTTGGACAGGGGGACTACTAAAGCCAAAAACATTCAGTACTTC. Amino acids: CASSLDRGTTKAKNIQYF. Together with reference TRBV7-9 and TRBJ2-4, the CDR3 gives the full variable domain: DTGVSQNPRHKITKRGQNVTFRCDPISEHNRLYWYRQTLGQGPEFLTYFQNEAQLEKSRLLSDRFSAERPKGSFSTLEIQRTEQGDSAMYLCASSLDRGTTKAKNIQYFGAGTRLSVL.

V gene TRBV11-1 combines with J gene TRBJ1-1; 9 nucleotides match TRBD1. Germline-derived CDR1 and CDR2 are SGHAT and FQDESV (reference sequence). Trimming took 1 base from V and 4 from J; bases not matched to a gene: 10. The CDR3 consists of 17 residues. The CDR3 protein is CASSLGSGPGQGTEAFF. CDR3 nucleotides: TGTGCCAGCAGCTTAGGGAGTGGACCGGGACAGGGCACTGAAGCTTTCTTT.

This chain uses TRBV5-4 with TRBJ1-2, with 10 nucleotides matching TRBD1. Per germline, CDR1 SGHNT and CDR2 YYREEE (reference sequence). V lost 0 bases and J lost 4; bases outside the gene matches: 0. This CDR3 comprises 14 residues. The CDR3 DNA reads TGTGCCAGCAGCTTGGGGGACAGGGGCTATGGCTACACCTTC. Its translation: CASSLGDRGYGYTF.

This clone appeared a single time. The chain recombines TRBV18 with TRBJ1-1, with unresolved D. In germline, CDR1 is KGHSH, CDR2 LQKENI. V shed 1 base and J shed 3 bases, with 6 bases lying between them. The CDR3 sequence is 13 residues long. The CDR3 here is CASSPRHHTEAFF. CDR3 nucleotide sequence: TGTGCCAGCTCACCACGACATCACACTGAAGCTTTCTTT.

The rearrangement links TRBV6-4 to TRBJ2-1; 10 bases align to TRBD2. Germline CDR1 and CDR2: MRHNA and SNTAGT. This CDR3 has 15 amino acids. The trim removed 5 bases at V and 6 bases at J, leaving 7 bases unmatched. CDR3 DNA sequence: TGTGCCAGCAGTCCCACTAGCGGGAACTTCAATGAGCAGTTCTTC. Its translation: CASSPTSGNFNEQFF.

This clone was seen just once. The rearrangement links TRBV4-1 to TRBJ2-3, with no clear D. In germline, CDR1 is MGHRA, CDR2 YSYEKL. V was pared by 1 base and J by 2 bases, with 10 bases between. This CDR3 spans 15 amino acids. CDR3 protein: CASSQGNSDTDTQYF. The CDR3 bases are TGCGCCAGCAGCCAAGGAAACAGTGACACAGATACGCAGTATTTT.

This clone was picked up one time. The chain recombines TRBV27 with TRBJ2-1; D is possibly TRBD1 or TRBD2 (5 bases each). V lost 3 bases to trimming and J lost 7 bases, with 7 bases between them. Germline-derived CDR1 and CDR2 are MNHEY and SMNVEV (reference sequence). This CDR3 region has 12 residues. Here the CDR3 reads CASSFGGNEQFF. The CDR3 nucleotides read TGTGCCAGCAGTTTTGGGGGTAATGAGCAGTTCTTC.

The J gene is TRBJ1-2, the V gene TRBV27; the D is unclear. Deletions cut 2 bases from V and 4 bases from J, with 8 bases between. The CDR3 covers 13 residues. Looked up from germline, CDR1 is MNHEY and CDR2 is SMNVEV (reference sequence). The CDR3 region is CASSLRRGYGYTF. The CDR3 coding sequence is TGTGCCAGCAGTTTAAGGAGAGGCTATGGCTACACCTTC.

The rearrangement uses TRBV4-2 and TRBJ2-7; no reliable D call. V was cut by 2 bases and J by 0 bases, with 2 bases left in between. The CDR3 sequence is 12 residues long. Germline V lookup: CDR1 LGHNA, CDR2 YNFKEQ. The CDR3 region is CASSQSSYEQYF. DNA of the CDR3: TGTGCCAGCAGCCAATCCTCCTACGAGCAGTACTTC.

The genes are TRBV7-9 and TRBJ1-1; TRBD1 matches at 10 bases. V lost 3 bases and J lost 7; bases outside the gene matches: 8. Per germline, CDR1 SEHNR and CDR2 FQNEAQ (reference sequence). The CDR3 is made up of 15 amino acids. The CDR3 reads CASSLTGGGKSEAFF. The CDR3 DNA follows: TGTGCCAGCAGCTTGACAGGGGGCGGTAAGAGTGAAGCTTTCTTT.

This clone appeared a few times. The rearrangement uses TRBV6-5 and TRBJ2-1; unclear D gene. The CDR3 totals 13 residues. Germline loops: CDR1 MNHEY, CDR2 SVGAGI. V was pared by 5 bases and J by 6 bases, with 11 bases between. CDR3 in amino acids: CASSVQELNEQFF. CDR3 coding DNA: TGTGCCAGCAGTGTGCAGGAGCTCAATGAGCAGTTCTTC.

J is TRBJ2-7 and V is TRBV11-2; 7 bases are a match to TRBD2. Germline values: CDR1 SGHAT, CDR2 FQNNGV. This CDR3 is built from 14 residues. Germline trimming cut 3 bases from V and 5 bases from J; bases unmatched to any gene: 7. The CDR3 loop is CASSLGLGGNEQYF. The CDR3 coding sequence is TGTGCCAGCAGCTTGGGCCTGGGGGGGAACGAGCAGTACTTC. Supplemented by reference TRBV11-2 and TRBJ2-7, the full variable domain reads EAGVAQSPRYKIIEKRQSVAFWCNPISGHATLYWYQQILGQGPKLLIQFQNNGVVDDSQLPKDRFSAERLKGVDSTLKIQPAKLEDSAVYLCASSLGLGGNEQYFGPGTRLTVT.

The genes are TRBV10-3 and TRBJ2-2; 9 bases are a match to TRBD1. The CDR3 consists of 14 residues. CDR1 and CDR2 from the germline V gene are ENHRY and SYGVKD. The V segment lost 3 bases and the J segment 5 bases; nucleotides outside the gene matches: 1. The CDR3 here is CAISEQGATGELFF. CDR3 nucleotides: TGTGCCATCAGTGAACAGGGGGCGACCGGGGAGCTGTTTTTT.

V gene TRBV28 combines with J gene TRBJ2-7; 8 bases are shared with TRBD2. Germline assignment: CDR1 MDHEN and CDR2 SYDVKM. V was clipped by 7 bases and J by 3 bases; unmatched bases: 11. The CDR3 sequence is 15 residues long. In DNA form, the CDR3 reads TGTGCCAGCAAGGTGGGGCCTAGCGGGCTCTACGAGCAGTACTTC. It translates to CASKVGPSGLYEQYF.

The CDR3 DNA follows: TGTGCCAGTAGTATAGATCTGGACAGCCTCTCCTACAATGAGCAGTTCTTC. It encodes CASSIDLDSLSYNEQFF. The V gene is TRBV19, the J gene TRBJ2-1, with a tentative D call TRBD1 (6 bases). Between the trimmed V and J ends, which lost 0 bases and 0 bases, there was a span of 12 bases. The length of the CDR3 is 17 residues. The germline V gene encodes CDR1 LNHDA and CDR2 SQIVND (reference sequence).

The rearrangement joins TRBV6-5 to TRBJ2-7, with a weak D call TRBD1 (7 bases). CDR3 length equals 14 residues. Trimming removed 1 base at V and 3 bases at J, with 10 bases between. The germline gives CDR1 MNHEY, CDR2 SVGAGI. The CDR3 loop reads CASSYWQGGYEQYF. In DNA form, the CDR3 reads TGTGCCAGCAGTTACTGGCAGGGGGGCTACGAGCAGTACTTC.